This T cell receptor (beta chain) was found in a study of blood T cell repertoires in COVID-19. At the level of the study: Acute and convalescent COVID-19 samples came from the United States, Italy and Spain. The cDNA or gDNA used as material had been derived from T cells, B-cell-depleted T cells, or PBMCs.

Per the original methods: Using reference gene primer amplification, nucleated cell counts were estimated. Sequencing used immunoSEQ multiplex PCR; TCRdb keeps in-frame clones, though not all of them. V and J calls and clone size are as listed in that table; D and trimming were resolved from the DNA. The data show around 55,000 clones, 88% seen once. The V gene's germline CDR1 is MGHRA and CDR2 YSYEKL. The V end lost 1 base, the J end lost 7 bases, and 17 bases lay between the germline ends. This CDR3 has 16 residues. What was sequenced was peripheral blood. This receptor was taken from a man aged 55 to 70 with active COVID-19. V gene TRBV4-1 combines with J gene TRBJ2-1, with D tentatively TRBD2 (6 bases). CDR3 loop: CASSQGPLVAANEQFF. The CDR3 nucleotides are TGCGCCAGCAGCCAAGGCCCTCTAGTAGCGGCAAATGAGCAGTTCTTC.